Listed here are 32 T cell receptor beta chains from one sample, sequenced in a study of early T cells in non-severe SARS-CoV-2 infection. TCRdb reanalysed the 5' RACE reads using MiXCR and keeps one entry per CDR3 protein. The table records roughly 29,000 distinct CDR3 sequences, about 4.6% of them present only once. Sequencing input: whole blood. These receptors were collected from an adult who was a healthcare worker with PCR-confirmed SARS-CoV-2 infection or an uninfected control (not recorded which).

The chain recombines TRBV28 with TRBJ2-5, with D maybe TRBD2 (5 bases). The V end was cut by 8 bases, the J end by 5 bases, with 18 bases between. Germline-derived CDR1 and CDR2 are MDHEN and SYDVKM. The CDR3 loop spans 14 amino acids. CDR3 in DNA: TGTGCCAGCTTAAGTAGCACCGGCGGGGAGACCCAGTACTTC. Its translation: CASLSSTGGETQYF.

This clonotype was seen many times. This chain connects TRBV9 to TRBJ1-1; the D is unclear. The CDR3 runs 15 residues. Germline V gives CDR1 SGDLS, CDR2 YYNGEE. Deletions cut 5 bases from V and 2 bases from J, with 16 bases between. As DNA, the CDR3 is TGTGCCAGCAGGATAAGCTTTGGTTCTAACACTGAAGCTTTCTTT. Residues: CASRISFGSNTEAFF.

V gene TRBV6-2 or TRBV6-3 combines with J gene TRBJ2-5, with 7 bases fitting TRBD2. Germline assignment: CDR1 MNHEY and CDR2 SVGEGT. The CDR3 is made up of 16 amino acids. Unmatched junction bases numbered 11, after V lost 2 bases and J lost 5 bases. The CDR3 sequence: CASSYPLRETEETQYF. Here the CDR3 DNA reads TGTGCCAGCAGTTACCCTTTGCGGGAGACTGAGGAGACCCAGTACTTC.

This clonotype was found many times. V and J are TRBV10-1 and TRBJ1-3; D not certain. The V and J ends lost 7 bases and 1 base respectively, with 11 bases between them. This CDR3 has 14 amino acids. Germline CDR1 reads WNHNN; CDR2 reads SYGVQD (reference sequence). The CDR3 DNA follows: TGCGCCAGCAAGGAAGGAGGGTCTGGAAACACCATATATTTT. Residues: CASKEGGSGNTIYF.

The chain uses TRBV18 and TRBJ1-4; no definite D call. This CDR3 region has 15 residues. The germline V gene encodes CDR1 KGHSH and CDR2 LQKENI. The V end lost 6 bases, the J end lost 3 bases, and 14 bases lay between the germline ends. The CDR3 sequence: CASSPRTAANEKLFF. The CDR3, as DNA: TGTGCCAGCTCCCCGAGGACGGCGGCTAATGAAAAACTGTTTTTT.

This clonotype was counted at least ten times. The CDR3 nucleotides are TGCGCCAGCAGCACAGACCCGGGGGCCAAAAACATTCAGTACTTC. As protein: CASSTDPGAKNIQYF. The chain uses TRBV5-1 and TRBJ2-4, with a tentative D call TRBD2 (5 bases). The V gene's germline CDR1 is SGHRS and CDR2 YFSETQ. The CDR3 sequence is 15 residues long. Trimming removed 4 bases from V and 1 base from J, with 12 bases in between.

This clonotype has ten or more counts. The J gene is TRBJ2-3, the V gene TRBV20-1; 11 positions agree with TRBD1. This CDR3 is 15 amino acids long. CDR1 is DFQATT and CDR2 is SNEGSKA in the germline V gene (reference sequence). Losses at the gene ends were 6 bases for V and 8 bases for J; bases not matched to a gene: 13. CDR3 nucleotide sequence: TGCAGTGCCCGTAGGGGGACAGGGGGAGATGGTACGCAGTATTTT. This gives the protein CSARRGTGGDGTQYF.

At least ten counts were recorded for this clonotype. The chain links TRBV5-1 to TRBJ1-2, with D possibly being TRBD1 (5 bases). The V end lost 5 bases, the J end lost 0 bases, and 11 bases lay between the germline ends. Germline assignment: CDR1 SGHRS and CDR2 YFSETQ. The CDR3 totals 14 residues. CDR3 residues: CASRPDSSNYGYTF. CDR3 in DNA: TGCGCCAGCAGGCCAGACAGCTCTAACTATGGCTACACCTTC.

This clonotype was detected ten times or more. The chain carries TRBV29-1 and TRBJ2-4; D unresolved. The V gene's germline CDR1 is SQVTM and CDR2 ANQGSEA. This CDR3 comprises 11 residues. Trimming removed 5 bases from V and 7 bases from J, with 9 bases in between. CDR3 protein: CSVSKDNIQYF. DNA for the CDR3: TGCAGCGTTTCGAAAGATAACATTCAGTACTTC.

This clonotype showed up many times. This chain connects TRBV4-2 to TRBJ1-3; 7 bases are shared with TRBD1. Per germline, CDR1 LGHNA and CDR2 YNFKEQ. V lost 5 bases to trimming and J lost 11 bases; unmatched junction nucleotides: 9. The CDR3 has 13 amino acids. CDR3 region: CASSYDRDEAIYF. CDR3 DNA sequence: TGTGCCAGCAGCTATGACAGGGACGAGGCCATATATTTT.

This clonotype is deemed medium-sized (0.01 to 0.1%). The chain has TRBV5-1 and TRBJ2-3, with TRBD2 identical over 10 bases. This CDR3 is 16 amino acids long. CDR1 and CDR2 (germline): SGHRS, YFSETQ. V was pared by 0 bases and J by 1 base, with 2 bases of the junction left unmatched. CDR3 DNA: TGCGCCAGCAGCTTGGGAGGGACTAGCGGCACAGATACGCAGTATTTT. Encoded protein: CASSLGGTSGTDTQYF. Looking up the rest from reference TRBV5-1 and TRBJ2-3 gives the full variable domain: KAGVTQTPRYLIKTRGQQVTLSCSPISGHRSVSWYQQTPGQGLQFLFEYFSETQRNKGNFPGRFSGRQFSNSRSEMNVSTLELGDSALYLCASSLGGTSGTDTQYFGPGTRLTVL.

This clonotype appeared a few times. A much larger clone lies one base from this, so it may be a read error. J is TRBJ2-7 and V is TRBV7-2; D possibly corresponds to TRBD2 (5 bases). Trimming shortened V by 5 bases and J by 0 bases, and 14 bases separated the two germline ends. The CDR3 consists of 15 residues. CDR1 is SGHTA and CDR2 is FQGNSA in the germline V gene. The CDR3 DNA is TGTGCCAGCAGCGCGAGAGGGTGGGTCTCCTACGAGCAGTACTTC. Protein: CASSARGWVSYEQYF.

This clonotype appeared many times. The rearrangement uses TRBV9 and TRBJ1-6, with 9 positions matching TRBD1. V was pared by 1 base and J by 7 bases, with 3 bases of the junction left unmatched. The germline gives CDR1 SGDLS, CDR2 YYNGEE. The CDR3 is 15 residues long. This CDR3 is CASSVQGQGNSPLHF. The CDR3 coding sequence is TGTGCCAGCAGCGTACAGGGACAGGGAAATTCACCCCTCCACTTT. Filled out from reference TRBV9 and TRBJ1-6, the complete variable domain reads DSGVTQTPKHLITATGQRVTLRCSPRSGDLSVYWYQQSLDQGLQFLIQYYNGEERAKGNILERFSAQQFPDLHSELNLSSLELGDSALYFCASSVQGQGNSPLHFGNGTRLTVT.

This clonotype was picked up many times. In nucleotides, the CDR3 is TGTGCCAGCAAATTGGGGCAGAAGAACACTGAAGCTTTCTTT. This sequence encodes CASKLGQKNTEAFF. The V and J genes are TRBV3-1 and TRBJ1-1; tentative D call: TRBD1 (5 bases). Germline V gives CDR1 LGHDT, CDR2 YNNKEL (reference sequence). V lost 7 bases and J 1 base, leaving 13 bases between the germline ends. This CDR3 has 14 residues.

This clonotype was found many times. The rearrangement joins TRBV5-1 to TRBJ2-7, with a possible D match to TRBD2 (5 bases). V lost 1 base to trimming and J lost 5 bases, with 13 bases between them. The CDR3 covers 14 residues. Germline CDR1 SGHRS, CDR2 YFSETQ. The CDR3 DNA follows: TGCGCCAGCAGCTTGCCCAGTGGAGGAAACGAGCAGTACTTC. Its protein product is CASSLPSGGNEQYF.

The chain joins TRBV29-1 to TRBJ1-4; the D gene is possibly TRBD1 (5 bases). The CDR3 totals 12 residues. Per the germline V gene, CDR1 is SQVTM and CDR2 is ANQGSEA. CDR3 in amino acids: CAWDGANEKLFF. The CDR3 DNA follows: TGCGCGTGGGACGGCGCGAATGAAAAACTGTTTTTT.

Many counts were recorded for this clonotype. The chain employs TRBV11-2 and TRBJ1-1; a weak D match, TRBD1 (5 bases). The CDR3 is 13 amino acids. The germline V gene has CDR1 SGHAT and CDR2 FQNNGV. Trimming stripped 1 base from V and 11 bases from J, with 14 bases between. The DNA for the CDR3 is TGTGCCAGCAGCTTAGGCTATACAGGAGACGCTTTCTTT. Amino acids: CASSLGYTGDAFF.

This clonotype qualifies as medium-sized. The chain joins TRBV6-4 to TRBJ2-2; TRBD1 is a possible D gene (6 bases). Trimming took off 6 bases at V and 6 bases at J, with 14 bases between the two ends. This CDR3 has 14 amino acids. CDR1 MRHNA and CDR2 SNTAGT come from the germline V gene. The CDR3 DNA is TGTGCCAGCAGCCTCAGGGGCGAGTCCGGGGAGCTGTTTTTT. This codes for CASSLRGESGELFF.

This clonotype was found many times. This chain joins TRBV27 and TRBJ2-5; D unresolved. This CDR3 has 17 amino acids. Trimming shortened V by 8 bases and J by 1 base, and 23 bases separated the two germline ends. Germline V gene data show CDR1 as MNHEY and CDR2 as SMNVEV (reference sequence). CDR3 residues: CASALLESDGFQETQYF. CDR3 bases: TGTGCCAGCGCTCTGTTGGAGTCCGACGGGTTCCAAGAGACCCAGTACTTC.

This clonotype has at least ten counts. This rearrangement joins TRBV14 to TRBJ2-3; D possibly corresponds to TRBD1 (6 bases). Germline lookup yields CDR1 SGHDN and CDR2 FVKESK. Deletions cut 1 base from V and 6 bases from J, with 17 bases between. This CDR3 comprises 16 residues. The CDR3 is CASSQAANQRGDTQYF. CDR3 DNA: TGTGCCAGCAGCCAAGCGGCGAATCAAAGGGGGGATACGCAGTATTTT.

The chain couples TRBV24-1 to TRBJ2-2; no firm D call. Trimming took 3 bases from V and 6 from J, leaving 7 bases between them. This CDR3 contains 13 residues. Looked up from germline, CDR1 is KGHDR and CDR2 is SFDVKD. CDR3: CATSDSWSGELFF. The CDR3 DNA reads as TGTGCCACCAGTGATAGCTGGTCCGGGGAGCTGTTTTTT.

The chain carries TRBV29-1 and TRBJ2-2; D is possibly TRBD2 (6 bases). Per germline, CDR1 SQVTM and CDR2 ANQGSEA. The length of the CDR3 is 14 residues. V lost 4 bases and J lost 3, with 12 bases in between. CDR3 sequence reads: CSVAPWGDTGELFF. The CDR3, as DNA: TGCAGCGTTGCTCCATGGGGGGACACCGGGGAGCTGTTTTTT.

For this clonotype: This may stem from a read error, because a much larger clone lies one nucleotide away. This sequence joins TRBV7-9 and TRBJ2-7, with TRBD2 as a possible D gene (5 bases). The length of the CDR3 is 14 residues. CDR1 SEHNR and CDR2 FQNEAQ come from the germline V gene (reference sequence). CDR3 nucleotides: TGTGCCAGCAGCTCAAACGGGAAGCCCTACGAGCGGTACTTC. Translated: CASSSNGKPYERYF.

This clonotype was recorded many times. V gene TRBV29-1 combines with J gene TRBJ1-5, with D hard to call. This CDR3 has 13 residues. Germline V gives CDR1 SQVTM, CDR2 ANQGSEA. With 4 bases removed from V and 1 base from J, the gap between germline ends came to 8 bases. The chain's CDR3 is CSVAGTSNQPQHF. CDR3 DNA: TGCAGCGTTGCTGGTACGAGCAATCAGCCCCAGCATTTT.

This clonotype was detected only once. This sequence may be a read error, since a much larger clone differs from it by one base. This sequence joins TRBV10-2 and TRBJ2-3, with TRBD1 identical over 7 bases. The J call is uncertain, as TRBJ1-5 better fits the DNA end. Looked up from germline, CDR1 is WSHSY and CDR2 is SAAADI. The length of the CDR3 is 15 residues. CDR3: CASSESRAGTDTQHF. CDR3 DNA sequence: TGCGCCAGCAGTGAGTCCCGGGCAGGGACAGATACGCAGCATTTT.

This clonotype has just a few counts. The chain couples TRBV19 to TRBJ1-2; D might be TRBD1 (5 bases). The CDR3 consists of 14 residues. Germline-derived CDR1 and CDR2 are LNHDA and SQIVND (reference sequence). The ends were cut back, 5 bases at V and 5 bases at J, with 15 bases in the middle. Written as DNA, the CDR3 is TGTGCCAGTAGTGTCGGGACCTCCGGGTATGGCTACACCTTC. Its protein is CASSVGTSGYGYTF.

This clonotype was recorded a few times. This chain links TRBV21-1 with TRBJ2-1; TRBD1 is the table's D call, not checked against the DNA. TRBV21-1 is noted as a pseudogene. This CDR3 is built from 17 residues. The DNA for the CDR3 is TGTGCCAGCAGCGAGACAGGGACACTAGGGCCGGGGAATGAGCAGTTCTTC. This encodes CASSETGTLGPGNEQFF.

Ten or more counts support this clonotype. This rearrangement joins TRBV2 to TRBJ2-7, with D perhaps matching TRBD1 (6 bases). Trimming shortened V by 4 bases and J by 9 bases, and 13 bases separated the two germline ends. CDR1 is SNHLY, CDR2 FYNNEI, per germline. CDR3 length equals 12 residues. The CDR3 protein is CASSGDTSRQYF. For the CDR3, the DNA is TGTGCCAGCAGTGGGGACACTTCTAGGCAGTACTTC. Complete variable domain (other parts from reference TRBV2 and TRBJ2-7): EPEVTQTPSHQVTQMGQEVILRCVPISNHLYFYWYRQILGQKVEFLVSFYNNEISEKSEIFDDQFSVERPDGSNFTLKIRSTKLEDSAMYFCASSGDTSRQYFGPGTRLTVT.

This clonotype was counted many times. The chain is built from TRBV2 and TRBJ1-1; D ambiguous. CDR1 is SNHLY and CDR2 is FYNNEI in the germline V gene. The CDR3 length is 14 residues. V was pared by 4 bases and J by 0 bases, with 9 bases between. This CDR3 is CASSGSRLNTEAFF. In DNA form, the CDR3 reads TGTGCCAGCAGTGGGAGTCGGCTGAACACTGAAGCTTTCTTT.

In its sample, this clonotype was seen many times. This chain links TRBV5-8 with TRBJ2-1, with D unresolved. CDR1 is SGHTS, CDR2 YDEGEE, per germline. Deletions cut 1 base from V and 6 bases from J, with 11 bases between. The CDR3 extends over 14 amino acids. DNA for the CDR3: TGTGCCAGCAGCTTGAAAGTATGGATCAATGAGCAGTTCTTC. This translates into CASSLKVWINEQFF.

This clonotype appeared many times. The chain couples TRBV7-6 to TRBJ2-1; 12 nucleotides match TRBD2. CDR1 and CDR2 (germline): SGHVS, FNYEAQ. The V gene end was trimmed by 5 bases and the J gene end by 5 bases; junction bases not matched to a gene: 4. The CDR3 is made up of 15 amino acids. The CDR3 DNA reads as TGTGCCAGCAGCCGTCTAGCGGGAGGGCACAATGAGCAGTTCTTC. Translating gives CASSRLAGGHNEQFF.

This clonotype was seen at least ten times. Written as DNA, the CDR3 is TGTGCTAGTGGTCCGGGACAGGGGGTGGATACGCAGTATTTT. Amino acids: CASGPGQGVDTQYF. This sequence joins TRBV12-5 and TRBJ2-3; 11 bases are a match to TRBD1. The CDR3 totals 14 residues. V lost 5 bases to trimming and J lost 6 bases; unmatched junction nucleotides: 4. The V gene's germline CDR1 is LGHNT and CDR2 FRNRAP.